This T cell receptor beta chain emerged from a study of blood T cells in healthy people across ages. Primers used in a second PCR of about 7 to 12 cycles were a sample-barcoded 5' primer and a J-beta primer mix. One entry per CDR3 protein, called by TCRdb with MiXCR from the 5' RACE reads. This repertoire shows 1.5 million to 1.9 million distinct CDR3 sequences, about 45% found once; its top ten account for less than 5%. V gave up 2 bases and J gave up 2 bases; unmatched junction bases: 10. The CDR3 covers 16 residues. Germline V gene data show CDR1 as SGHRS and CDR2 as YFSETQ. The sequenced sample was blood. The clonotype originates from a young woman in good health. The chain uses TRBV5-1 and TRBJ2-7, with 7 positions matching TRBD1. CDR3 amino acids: CASSFQTGSATYEQYF. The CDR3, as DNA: TGCGCCAGCAGCTTCCAGACAGGGTCGGCGACCTACGAGCAGTACTTC. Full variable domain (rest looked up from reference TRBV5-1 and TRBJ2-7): KAGVTQTPRYLIKTRGQQVTLSCSPISGHRSVSWYQQTPGQGLQFLFEYFSETQRNKGNFPGRFSGRQFSNSRSEMNVSTLELGDSALYLCASSFQTGSATYEQYFGPGTRLTVT.